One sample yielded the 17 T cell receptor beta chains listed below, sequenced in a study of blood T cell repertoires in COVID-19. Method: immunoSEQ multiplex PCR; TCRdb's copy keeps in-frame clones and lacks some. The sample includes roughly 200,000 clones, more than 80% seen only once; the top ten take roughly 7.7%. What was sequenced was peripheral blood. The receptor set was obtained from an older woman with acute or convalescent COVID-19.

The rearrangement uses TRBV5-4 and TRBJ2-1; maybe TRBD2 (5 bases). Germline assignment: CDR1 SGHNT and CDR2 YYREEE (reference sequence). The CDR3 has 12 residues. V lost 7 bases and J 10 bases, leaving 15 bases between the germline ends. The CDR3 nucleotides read TGTGCCAGCCGAGGACTCTCCTTCGAGCAGTTCTTC. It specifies CASRGLSFEQFF.

The CDR3: CASSLRVQGAGETQYF. CDR3 bases: TGTGCCAGCAGTTTAAGGGTACAGGGGGCGGGCGAGACCCAGTACTTC. The chain employs TRBV3-1 (or the pseudogene TRBV3-2) and TRBJ2-5, with 9 bases fitting TRBD1. Germline V gene sequence: CDR1 LGHDT, CDR2 YNNKEL (reference sequence). Trimming cost V 6 bases and J 5 bases; bases outside gene matches: 13. The CDR3 covers 16 residues.

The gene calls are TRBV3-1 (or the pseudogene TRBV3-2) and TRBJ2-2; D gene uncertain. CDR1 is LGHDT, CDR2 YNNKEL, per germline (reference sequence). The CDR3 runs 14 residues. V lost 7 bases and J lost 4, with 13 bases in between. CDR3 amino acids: CASTPLPGTGELFF. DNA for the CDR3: TGTGCCAGCACCCCCCTCCCGGGCACCGGGGAGCTGTTTTTT.

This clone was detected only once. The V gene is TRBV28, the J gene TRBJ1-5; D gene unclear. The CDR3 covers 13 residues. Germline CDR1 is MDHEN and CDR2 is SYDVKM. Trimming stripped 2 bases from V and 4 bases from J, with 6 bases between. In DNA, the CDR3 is TGTGCCAGCAGTTTAATTCCTAATCAGCCCCAGCATTTT. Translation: CASSLIPNQPQHF.

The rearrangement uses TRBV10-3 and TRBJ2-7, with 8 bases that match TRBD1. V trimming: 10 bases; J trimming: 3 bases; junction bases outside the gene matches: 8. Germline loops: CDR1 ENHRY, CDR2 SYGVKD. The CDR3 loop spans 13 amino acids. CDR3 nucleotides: TGTGCCACTAACCCGGGACAGGACTACGAGCAGTACTTC. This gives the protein CATNPGQDYEQYF.

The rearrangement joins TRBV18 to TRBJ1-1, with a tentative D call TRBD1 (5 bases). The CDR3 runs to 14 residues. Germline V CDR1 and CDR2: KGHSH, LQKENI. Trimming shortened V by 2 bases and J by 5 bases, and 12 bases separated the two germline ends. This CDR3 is CASSPGAGSTEAFF. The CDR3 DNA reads TGTGCCAGCTCACCAGGGGCAGGGTCAACTGAAGCTTTCTTT. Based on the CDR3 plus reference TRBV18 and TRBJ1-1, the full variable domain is NAGVMQNPRHLVRRRGQEARLRCSPMKGHSHVYWYRQLPEEGLKFMVYLQKENIIDESGMPKERFSAEFPKEGPSILRIQQVVRGDSAAYFCASSPGAGSTEAFFGQGTRLTVV.

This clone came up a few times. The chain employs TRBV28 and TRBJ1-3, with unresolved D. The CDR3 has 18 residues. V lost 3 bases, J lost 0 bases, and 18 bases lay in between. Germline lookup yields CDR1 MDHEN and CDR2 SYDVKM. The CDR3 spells CASSLEAGRRASGNTIYF. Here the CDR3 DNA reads TGTGCCAGCAGTTTGGAGGCCGGGCGGCGGGCCTCTGGAAACACCATATATTTT.

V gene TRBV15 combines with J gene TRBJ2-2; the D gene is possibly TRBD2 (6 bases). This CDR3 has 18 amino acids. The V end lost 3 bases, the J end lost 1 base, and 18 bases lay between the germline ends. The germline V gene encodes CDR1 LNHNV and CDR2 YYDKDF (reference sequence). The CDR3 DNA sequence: TGTGCCACCAGCAGCCCACTTACCGAGACTAGGAACACCGGGGAGCTGTTTTTT. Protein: CATSSPLTETRNTGELFF. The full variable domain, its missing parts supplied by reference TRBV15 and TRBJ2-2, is DAMVIQNPRYQVTQFGKPVTLSCSQTLNHNVMYWYQQKSSQAPKLLFHYYDKDFNNEADTPDNFQSRRPNTSFCFLDIRSPGLGDTAMYLCATSSPLTETRNTGELFFGEGSRLTVL.

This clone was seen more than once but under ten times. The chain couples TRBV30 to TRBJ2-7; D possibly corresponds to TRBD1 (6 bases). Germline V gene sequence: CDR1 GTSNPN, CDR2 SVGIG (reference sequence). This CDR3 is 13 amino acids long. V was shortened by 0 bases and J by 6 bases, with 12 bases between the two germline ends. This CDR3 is CAWSVKGVGEQYV. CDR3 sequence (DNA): TGTGCCTGGAGTGTCAAGGGGGTAGGCGAGCAGTACGTC.

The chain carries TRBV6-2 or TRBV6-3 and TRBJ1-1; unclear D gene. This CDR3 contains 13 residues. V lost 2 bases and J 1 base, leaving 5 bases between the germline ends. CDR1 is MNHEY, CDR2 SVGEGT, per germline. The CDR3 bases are TGTGCCAGCAGTTACGAGTGGAACACTGAAGCTTTCTTT. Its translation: CASSYEWNTEAFF.

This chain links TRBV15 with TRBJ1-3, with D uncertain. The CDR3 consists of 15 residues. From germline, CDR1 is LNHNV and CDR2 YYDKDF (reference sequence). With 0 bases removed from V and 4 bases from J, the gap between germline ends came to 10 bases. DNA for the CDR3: TGTGCCACCAGCAGAGATCCCGCGGGCGGAAACACCATATATTTT. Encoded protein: CATSRDPAGGNTIYF.

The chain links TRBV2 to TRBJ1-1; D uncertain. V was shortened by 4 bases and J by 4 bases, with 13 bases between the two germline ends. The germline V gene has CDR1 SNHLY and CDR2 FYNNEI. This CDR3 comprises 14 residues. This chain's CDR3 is CASSGRGSITEAFF. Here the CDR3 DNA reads TGTGCCAGCAGTGGTCGGGGTTCAATCACTGAAGCTTTCTTT.

The CDR3 DNA sequence: TGTGCCAGCAGCCCCGGGACTAGTGTATACAATGAGCAGTTCTTC. Residues: CASSPGTSVYNEQFF. This chain connects TRBV6-6 to TRBJ2-1; 8 bases are a match to TRBD2. The trim removed 6 bases at V and 4 bases at J, leaving 8 bases unmatched. Germline values: CDR1 MNHNY, CDR2 SVGAGI (reference sequence). This CDR3 has 15 amino acids.

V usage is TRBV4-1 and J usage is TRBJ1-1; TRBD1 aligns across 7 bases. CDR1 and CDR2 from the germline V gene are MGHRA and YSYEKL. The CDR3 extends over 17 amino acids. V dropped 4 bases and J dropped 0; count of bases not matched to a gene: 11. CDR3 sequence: CASSREQGTRMNTEAFF. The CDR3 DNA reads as TGCGCCAGCAGCCGAGAACAGGGGACACGAATGAACACTGAAGCTTTCTTT.

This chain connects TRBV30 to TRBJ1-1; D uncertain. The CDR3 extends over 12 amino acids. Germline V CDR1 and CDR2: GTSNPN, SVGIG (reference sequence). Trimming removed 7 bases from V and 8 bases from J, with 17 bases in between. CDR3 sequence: CASLGGPQEAFF. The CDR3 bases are TGTGCCTCCCTAGGAGGGCCTCAGGAAGCTTTCTTT.

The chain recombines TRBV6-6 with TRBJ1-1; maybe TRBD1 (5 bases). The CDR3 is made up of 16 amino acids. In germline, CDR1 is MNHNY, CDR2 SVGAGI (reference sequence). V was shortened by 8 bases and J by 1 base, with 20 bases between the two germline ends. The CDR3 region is CASGLGEGLSNTEAFF. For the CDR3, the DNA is TGTGCCAGCGGCCTAGGGGAGGGACTTTCGAACACTGAAGCTTTCTTT.

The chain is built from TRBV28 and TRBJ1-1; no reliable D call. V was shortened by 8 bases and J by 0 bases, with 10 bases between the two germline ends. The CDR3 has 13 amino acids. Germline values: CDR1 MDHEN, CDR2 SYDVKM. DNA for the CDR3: TGTGCCAGCCGTGGCTCAATGAACACTGAAGCTTTCTTT. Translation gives CASRGSMNTEAFF.